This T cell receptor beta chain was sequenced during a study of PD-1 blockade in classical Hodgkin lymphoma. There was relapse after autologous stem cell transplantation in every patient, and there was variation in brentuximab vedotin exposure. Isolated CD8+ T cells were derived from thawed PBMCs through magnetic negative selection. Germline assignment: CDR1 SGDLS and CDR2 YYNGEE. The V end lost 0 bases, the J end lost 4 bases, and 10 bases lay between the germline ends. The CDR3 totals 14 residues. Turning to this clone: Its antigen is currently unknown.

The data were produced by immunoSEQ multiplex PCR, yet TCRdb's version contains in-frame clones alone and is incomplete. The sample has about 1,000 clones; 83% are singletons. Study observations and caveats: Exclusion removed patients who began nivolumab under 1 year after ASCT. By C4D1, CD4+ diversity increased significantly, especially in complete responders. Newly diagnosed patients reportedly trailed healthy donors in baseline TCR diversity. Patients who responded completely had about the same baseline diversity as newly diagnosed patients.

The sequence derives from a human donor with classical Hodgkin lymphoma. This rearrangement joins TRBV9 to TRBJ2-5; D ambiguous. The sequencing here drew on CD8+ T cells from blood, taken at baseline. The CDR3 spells CASSVDDGRETQYF. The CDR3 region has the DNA TGTGCCAGCAGCGTAGATGACGGCCGAGAGACCCAGTACTTC.